The clone carrying this TCR beta chain was observed a few times. What it recognizes is unknown. The data stem from a study of immune heterogeneity within non-small cell lung tumors. CDR3 length: 15 residues. The junction had 7 bases not matched to a gene; V was cut back by 6 bases and J by 2 bases. Amplification of the TCR beta CDR3 was achieved through multiplex PCR with 32 V and 13 J primers. MiXCR, applied by TCRdb to the multiplex PCR reads, yields one record per CDR3 protein. The sample consists of around 23,000 distinct CDR3 sequences, about 26% of them appearing once. TCRs were amplified from about 620 ng gDNA of bulk tumor per sample. Spaced far apart, several biopsies were taken from each primary tumor during surgery. Surgery that was curative in intent was performed on patients with untreated, newly diagnosed non-small cell lung cancer. Those donating were patients (newly diagnosed with non-small cell lung cancer) who were having surgery with curative intent.

Study-wide findings and caveats: T-cell clonality in a given local region correlated moderately yet significantly with the local tumor mutational burden (R 0.3 to 0.4). Tumor sites within a patient were found to share identical dominant CDR3 beta clonotypes, and site-unique high-frequency clones were also present.

This sequence joins TRBV12-3 or TRBV12-4 and TRBJ2-3, with 8 bases lining up with TRBD1. Input material: lung tumor tissue. The TCR comes from a man in his forties with non-small cell lung cancer. In nucleotides, the CDR3 is TGTGCCAGCAGACCAAGGACAGGGCCCACAGATACGCAGTATTTT. This translates into CASRPRTGPTDTQYF.